The 21 T cell receptor beta chains below come from one sample, sequenced in a study of T cells after yellow fever vaccination. TCRdb re-derived calls from the 5' RACE reads in MiXCR, one entry per CDR3 protein. This table holds around 100,000 distinct CDR3 sequences, roughly 8.4% found once. The specimen comprised CD8+ T cells sorted from PBMCs, sampled 45 days after the yellow fever booster vaccination. These receptors all stem from a man aged 25-40 years who received the YFV17D yellow fever vaccine.

This clonotype was observed many times. The chain recombines TRBV24-1 with TRBJ2-2, with TRBD1 as a possible D gene (6 bases). V shed 11 bases and J shed 6 bases, with 12 bases lying between them. The germline V gene has CDR1 KGHDR and CDR2 SFDVKD. This CDR3 comprises 12 residues. This CDR3 reads CASGQPAGELFF. The CDR3 DNA is TGTGCCAGTGGACAGCCAGCCGGGGAGCTGTTTTTT.

This clonotype was counted at least ten times. The genes are TRBV5-6 and TRBJ1-1; D remains unclear. Trimming took 3 bases from V and 11 from J, leaving 11 bases between them. The CDR3 covers 11 residues. In germline, CDR1 is SGHDT, CDR2 YYEEEE. The CDR3 spells CASSSGPLAFF. The DNA of the CDR3 is TGTGCCAGCAGCTCCGGACCGTTGGCTTTCTTT.

This clonotype was found many times. The chain couples TRBV28 to TRBJ2-7; D unresolved. Per germline, CDR1 MDHEN and CDR2 SYDVKM. The CDR3 runs 13 residues. Between the trimmed V and J ends, which lost 7 bases and 0 bases, there was a span of 10 bases. This chain's CDR3 is CASTLGYSYEQYF. The DNA of the CDR3 is TGTGCCAGCACCCTGGGGTACTCCTACGAGCAGTACTTC.

The chain has TRBV20-1 and TRBJ2-3, with TRBD2 matching over 9 bases. CDR3 length equals 15 residues. Germline V gene lookup returns CDR1 DFQATT and CDR2 SNEGSKA (reference sequence). Trimming took 6 bases from V and 2 from J; bases not matched to a gene: 9. CDR3: CSAREGGAHTDTQYF. CDR3 DNA sequence: TGCAGTGCGCGGGAGGGAGGAGCACACACAGATACGCAGTATTTT.

This clonotype was picked up many times. This sequence joins TRBV6-5 and TRBJ2-7, with TRBD2 matching over 7 bases. Germline CDR1 reads MNHEY; CDR2 reads SVGAGI. The V gene end was trimmed by 1 base and the J gene end by 3 bases; junction bases not matched to a gene: 3. The CDR3 length is 14 residues. This chain's CDR3 is CASSYLGGDYEQYF. The CDR3 DNA reads TGTGCCAGCAGTTACTTGGGAGGGGACTACGAGCAGTACTTC.

This clonotype was counted ten times or more. The V and J genes are TRBV20-1 and TRBJ2-5; 9 positions match TRBD1. With V trimmed by 7 bases and J by 6 bases, 15 bases remained unmatched. The CDR3 spans 15 residues. Germline V gives CDR1 DFQATT, CDR2 SNEGSKA (reference sequence). The CDR3 DNA sequence: TGCAGTGTCAATACAATCCGGGACAGGGCAAAGACCCAGTACTTC. This translates into CSVNTIRDRAKTQYF.

There are many counts of this clonotype. The rearrangement joins TRBV7-8 to TRBJ2-3, with D perhaps being TRBD1 or TRBD2 (5 bases each). The germline V gene has CDR1 SGHVS and CDR2 FQNEAQ. This CDR3 has 16 amino acids. V was pared by 4 bases and J by 2 bases, with 16 bases between. CDR3 in amino acids: CASSSTAGTFTDTQYF. The DNA for the CDR3 is TGTGCCAGCAGCTCTACAGCCGGGACCTTCACAGATACGCAGTATTTT.

The V call is TRBV11-2, the J call TRBJ2-5; D is unresolved. This CDR3 has 13 amino acids. Trimming left V 2 bases short and J 1 base short, with 5 bases between. Looked up from germline, CDR1 is SGHAT and CDR2 is FQNNGV. CDR3 loop: CASSLFSQETQYF. In DNA, the CDR3 is TGTGCCAGCAGCTTATTCTCCCAAGAGACCCAGTACTTC.

This clonotype was observed a handful of times. This sequence joins TRBV6-2 or TRBV6-3 and TRBJ1-1; 7 nucleotides align to TRBD1. The CDR3 covers 12 residues. V dropped 4 bases and J dropped 7; count of bases not matched to a gene: 3. Germline assignment: CDR1 MNHEY and CDR2 SVGEGT. The CDR3 nucleotides are TGTGCCAGCAGTTTTACAGGGGATGAAGCTTTCTTT. Translated: CASSFTGDEAFF.

A note on this clonotype: This may arise from a read error, as a much more abundant clone is one base away. The chain employs TRBV27 and TRBJ1-4, with a possible D match to TRBD1 (6 bases). Per the germline V gene, CDR1 is MNHEY and CDR2 is SMNVEV (reference sequence). This CDR3 has 14 amino acids. CDR3 DNA sequence: TGTGCCAGCAGTCCGGGACACACTAAAGAAAAACTGTTTTTT. It encodes CASSPGHTKEKLFF.

This clonotype was seen repeatedly, ten times or more. The V gene is TRBV20-1, the J gene TRBJ2-7; TRBD2 matches 7 bases. The CDR3 totals 14 residues. With 3 bases clipped from V and 4 bases from J, the junction kept 9 bases outside the gene matches. CDR1 and CDR2 from the germline V gene are DFQATT and SNEGSKA (reference sequence). This chain's CDR3 is CSASPGTKHYEQYF. The CDR3 region has the DNA TGCAGTGCTAGTCCCGGGACTAAACATTACGAGCAGTACTTC.

This clonotype was seen a few times. This rearrangement joins TRBV4-3 to TRBJ2-2, with 7 nucleotides matching TRBD2. Per the germline V gene, CDR1 is LGHNA and CDR2 is YSLEER. This CDR3 region has 16 residues. After removal of 5 bases from V and 1 base from J, the junction contained 7 bases not matched to a gene. In DNA, the CDR3 is TGCGCCAGCAGCTCGCTGGGCGGGAGGAACACCGGGGAGCTGTTTTTT. Encoded protein: CASSSLGGRNTGELFF.

This clonotype was seen many times. The gene calls are TRBV30 and TRBJ2-7; D is ambiguous. The CDR3 runs to 11 residues. V shed 3 bases and J shed 7 bases, with 10 bases lying between them. The germline CDR1 and CDR2 sequences are GTSNPN and SVGIG (reference sequence). CDR3 region: CAWSPPPEQYF. Written as DNA, the CDR3 is TGTGCCTGGAGCCCCCCCCCGGAGCAGTACTTC.

The rearrangement joins TRBV6-2 or TRBV6-3 to TRBJ2-1; TRBD2 aligns across 9 bases. V shed 4 bases and J 4 bases; nucleotides not matched to a gene: 11. CDR1 and CDR2 from the germline V gene are MNHEY and SVGEGT. The CDR3 spans 17 residues. CDR3 residues: CASSSIAGALIYNEQFF. CDR3 coding DNA: TGTGCCAGCAGTTCTATAGCGGGAGCTCTTATATACAATGAGCAGTTCTTC.

This clonotype was recorded many times. The gene calls are TRBV5-5 and TRBJ2-7, with 7 bases lining up with TRBD2. The V segment lost 1 base and the J segment 5 bases; nucleotides outside the gene matches: 9. CDR3 length equals 15 residues. Per germline, CDR1 SGHKS and CDR2 YYEKEE (reference sequence). The CDR3 bases are TGTGCCAGCAGCTTGTGGCCGGGAGGCGGGAACGAGCAGTACTTC. It translates to CASSLWPGGGNEQYF.

This clonotype was seen a few times. The rearrangement joins TRBV5-4 to TRBJ2-1; the D is unclear. From germline, CDR1 is SGHNT and CDR2 YYREEE (reference sequence). The V gene lost 0 bases and the J gene lost 8 bases, with 18 bases spanning the gap. CDR3 length equals 16 residues. The CDR3 loop reads CASSLEERQIVDEQFF. The CDR3 nucleotides read TGTGCCAGCAGCTTGGAGGAGCGACAAATCGTGGATGAGCAGTTCTTC.

This rearrangement joins TRBV18 to TRBJ2-1, with TRBD2 matching over 11 bases. CDR1 is KGHSH and CDR2 is LQKENI in the germline V gene. This CDR3 contains 16 residues. The trim removed 4 bases at V and 0 bases at J, leaving 2 bases unmatched. The CDR3 nucleotides read TGTGCCAGCTCACACCTAGCGGGGGGCTCCTACAATGAGCAGTTCTTC. Translated: CASSHLAGGSYNEQFF.

V usage is TRBV12-2 and J usage is TRBJ2-1. TRBV12-2 is listed as a pseudogene. This CDR3 has 13 amino acids. The DNA of the CDR3 is TGTGCAAGTCCAGGCCGGAATTTGGGTGAGCAGTTCTTC. Its translation is CASPGRNLGEQFF.

This clonotype was picked up many times. The gene calls are TRBV6-2 or TRBV6-3 and TRBJ2-3; 14 bases map to TRBD2. V trimming: 1 base; J trimming: 1 base; junction bases outside the gene matches: 13. The CDR3 runs 21 residues. Germline V gene data show CDR1 as MNHEY and CDR2 as SVGEGT. CDR3 protein: CASSYLPGTGGLAGGTDTQYF. Here the CDR3 DNA reads TGTGCCAGCAGTTACTTGCCCGGGACAGGGGGACTAGCGGGAGGCACAGATACGCAGTATTTT.

Ten or more counts support this clonotype. The J gene is TRBJ2-6, the V gene TRBV9, with unresolved D. Germline V gene data show CDR1 as SGDLS and CDR2 as YYNGEE. V gave up 4 bases and J gave up 0 bases, with 5 bases separating them. This CDR3 is built from 14 residues. CDR3: CASSLPSGANVLTF. The CDR3 DNA is TGTGCCAGCAGCCTACCCTCTGGGGCCAACGTCCTGACTTTC.

This clonotype was recorded at least ten times. The gene calls are TRBV25-1 and TRBJ2-2; D is unclear. Trimming took off 3 bases at V and 2 bases at J, with 10 bases between the two ends. CDR1 is MGHDK and CDR2 is SYGVNS in the germline V gene. The CDR3 length is 15 residues. The CDR3 loop reads CASSDEYPNTGELFF. In DNA form, the CDR3 reads TGTGCCAGCAGTGATGAGTACCCTAACACCGGGGAGCTGTTTTTT.